Each of the 20 T cell receptor beta chains below was sequenced from the same sample in a study of CD8+CD57+ T cells in acquired aplastic anemia. Genomic DNA, the template, was used for profiling of the TCR beta VDJ and CDR3. TCRdb reprocessed the reads with MiXCR, giving one entry per CDR3 protein. This sample yields about 62,000 distinct CDR3 sequences, of which roughly 58% are seen a single time; 2.5% belongs to the top ten. Sample: sorted CD4+, CD8+, or CD8+CD57+ T cells (not recorded which) from PBMCs. The receptors were sampled from a human donor in good health, serving as a control.

V usage is TRBV25-1 and J usage is TRBJ1-5; no reliable D call. The CDR3 extends over 13 amino acids. The V gene's germline CDR1 is MGHDK and CDR2 SYGVNS. Trimming pared 8 bases from V and 1 base from J, leaving 9 bases between. The CDR3 DNA reads TGTGCCAGCTCTCCGGGGAGCAATCAGCCCCAGCATTTT. Residues: CASSPGSNQPQHF.

This clonotype was seen a handful of times. The chain couples TRBV29-1 to TRBJ2-5; 8 positions match TRBD1. The V gene end was trimmed by 4 bases and the J gene end by 5 bases; junction bases not matched to a gene: 6. Germline V gives CDR1 SQVTM, CDR2 ANQGSEA. This CDR3 has 13 amino acids. Here the CDR3 reads CSVGETGDETQYF. The CDR3 DNA reads TGCAGCGTTGGAGAGACAGGGGATGAGACCCAGTACTTC.

The rearrangement links TRBV20-1 to TRBJ2-3; tentatively, D is TRBD2 (6 bases). The length of the CDR3 is 15 residues. Germline V gene lookup returns CDR1 DFQATT and CDR2 SNEGSKA (reference sequence). Trimming removed 6 bases at V and 0 bases at J, with 16 bases between. The chain's CDR3 is CSASRRGKSTDTQYF. The CDR3 nucleotides read TGCAGTGCCAGCAGGCGGGGTAAAAGCACAGATACGCAGTATTTT.

In the case of this clonotype: An end of the junction differs from the germline gene, which may be a read error. The chain carries TRBV29-1 and TRBJ2-2; D possibly matches TRBD1 or TRBD2 (7 bases each). This CDR3 has 16 amino acids. Germline CDR1 and CDR2: SQVTM and ANQGSEA. DNA for the CDR3: TGCGGCGTTTACAGGGGTTTGGCGGGAGCTGGCGGGGGGCTGTTTTTT. It yields the protein CGVYRGLAGAGGGLFF.

The rearrangement links TRBV20-1 to TRBJ1-6; D gene unclear. Trimming cost V 6 bases and J 10 bases, with 22 bases left between them. CDR3 length: 15 residues. CDR1 DFQATT and CDR2 SNEGSKA come from the germline V gene (reference sequence). This CDR3 reads CSATSGFGDGSPLHF. CDR3 coding DNA: TGCAGTGCAACCAGCGGCTTCGGGGATGGGTCACCCCTCCACTTT.

CDR3 sequence (DNA): TGTGCCTGGAGTGTCCGGCTGGCCTATGGCTACACCTTC. Its protein product is CAWSVRLAYGYTF. The chain joins TRBV30 to TRBJ1-2; D gene ambiguous. Trimming stripped 0 bases from V and 4 bases from J, with 9 bases between. Germline CDR1 GTSNPN, CDR2 SVGIG (reference sequence). The CDR3 sequence is 13 residues long.

This sequence joins TRBV10-3 and TRBJ1-1; tentative D call: TRBD1 (6 bases). The V gene's germline CDR1 is ENHRY and CDR2 SYGVKD. V was shortened by 6 bases and J by 8 bases, with 22 bases between the two germline ends. The CDR3 covers 15 residues. CDR3: CAISDPGGRRLEAFF. As DNA, the CDR3 is TGTGCCATCAGCGACCCGGGGGGCAGGCGGCTAGAAGCTTTCTTT.

This clonotype was recorded at least ten times. This chain joins TRBV5-1 and TRBJ1-2; no clear D. With 4 bases removed from V and 3 bases from J, the gap between germline ends came to 10 bases. The CDR3 has 13 amino acids. CDR1 and CDR2 from the germline V gene are SGHRS and YFSETQ. As DNA, the CDR3 is TGCGCCAGCAGCCGCGGCAATGACTATGGCTACACCTTC. It is translated as CASSRGNDYGYTF.

This clonotype was counted at least ten times. This chain uses TRBV12-3 or TRBV12-4 with TRBJ2-7, with 8 bases identical to TRBD1. The CDR3 runs to 13 residues. The trim removed 4 bases at V and 5 bases at J, leaving 4 bases unmatched. The DNA of the CDR3 is TGTGCCAGCAGTTACAGGGGGAACGACGAGCAGTACTTC. This codes for CASSYRGNDEQYF.

This clonotype has more than one count but fewer than ten. One end of the junction does not line up with germline, which may come from a read error. This chain connects TRBV10-2 to TRBJ2-2; the D gene is possibly TRBD2 (6 bases). Germline V gene lookup returns CDR1 WSHSY and CDR2 SAAADI. The CDR3 covers 13 residues. The CDR3 nucleotides are TGCGCCAGCAGACCGGGAGCGAACACCGGGGAGCTGTTT. Translating it yields CASRPGANTGELF.

This clonotype was seen repeatedly, ten times or more. The rearrangement links TRBV9 to TRBJ1-5, with a tentative D call TRBD1 (5 bases). Germline CDR1 and CDR2: SGDLS and YYNGEE. The CDR3 runs 14 residues. The V and J ends lost 4 bases and 8 bases respectively, with 16 bases between them. The CDR3 nucleotides are TGTGCCAGCAGCCCAACCATGGGGGAGGAGCCCCAGCATTTT. This encodes CASSPTMGEEPQHF.

This CDR3 is CASSISDYGYTF. The CDR3 DNA reads TGTGCCAGTAGTATATCAGACTATGGCTACACCTTC. The gene calls are TRBV19 and TRBJ1-2; unclear D gene. Germline V gives CDR1 LNHDA, CDR2 SQIVND (reference sequence). CDR3 length equals 12 residues. The V end lost 2 bases, the J end lost 3 bases, and 4 bases lay between the germline ends.

The chain carries TRBV24-1 and TRBJ2-3; D gene uncertain. V was trimmed by 7 bases and J by 2 bases, leaving 6 bases between them. This CDR3 has 12 amino acids. The germline V gene has CDR1 KGHDR and CDR2 SFDVKD. CDR3 nucleotide sequence: TGTGCCACCAGAGGAAACACAGATACGCAGTATTTT. Amino acid sequence: CATRGNTDTQYF.

The chain carries TRBV15 and TRBJ1-3; no clear D gene. Germline CDR1 and CDR2: LNHNV and YYDKDF (reference sequence). V lost 1 base to trimming and J lost 0 bases, with 4 bases between them. The CDR3 loop spans 14 amino acids. The chain's CDR3 is CATSRAGSGNTIYF. The CDR3 DNA sequence: TGTGCCACCAGCAGAGCTGGCTCTGGAAACACCATATATTTT.

The gene calls are TRBV20-1 and TRBJ1-1, with 10 nucleotides matching TRBD1. Per the germline V gene, CDR1 is DFQATT and CDR2 is SNEGSKA (reference sequence). The CDR3 length is 12 residues. Losses at the gene ends were 8 bases for V and 3 bases for J; bases not matched to a gene: 3. Written as DNA, the CDR3 is TGCAGTAGGACAGGGGGGCACACTGAAGCTTTCTTT. This encodes CSRTGGHTEAFF.

Concerning this clonotype: No DNA is shown, since the ends of the CDR3 on it are uncertain; the CDR3 is the one TCRdb lists. V usage is TRBV20-1 and J usage is TRBJ1-6; the tabulated D call, TRBD1, remains unverified against the DNA. The CDR3 is 16 residues long, counting both termini. Germline assignment: CDR1 DFQATT and CDR2 SNEGSKA (reference sequence). The CDR3 protein is CCASSFGRGAVSPLHF.

This clonotype was counted ten times or more. This chain connects TRBV5-6 to TRBJ1-1, with D unclear. CDR3 length: 15 amino acids. Trimming left V 4 bases short and J 4 bases short, with 17 bases between. Looked up from germline, CDR1 is SGHDT and CDR2 is YYEEEE. The DNA for the CDR3 is TGTGCCAGCAGCCGGCCCTGGGCCCGGGGCACTGAAGCTTTCTTT. Amino acid sequence: CASSRPWARGTEAFF.

In its sample, this clonotype ranks as medium-sized (0.01 to 0.1%). The V call is TRBV7-2, the J call TRBJ1-1; D remains ambiguous. Germline V gives CDR1 SGHTA, CDR2 FQGNSA. CDR3 length equals 13 residues. V lost 5 bases, J lost 5 bases, and 12 bases lay in between. The CDR3 nucleotides are TGTGCCAGCAGCAAAACTCTGGGAACTGAAGCTTTCTTT. This gives the protein CASSKTLGTEAFF.

The genes are TRBV19 and TRBJ1-5; no firm D call. This CDR3 is 15 amino acids long. Trimming shortened V by 3 bases and J by 0 bases, and 9 bases separated the two germline ends. In germline, CDR1 is LNHDA, CDR2 SQIVND (reference sequence). CDR3: CASSMRETSNQPQHF. DNA of the CDR3: TGTGCCAGTAGTATGAGGGAGACTAGCAATCAGCCCCAGCATTTT.

The chain uses TRBV15 and TRBJ2-5; no reliable D call. Between the trimmed V and J ends, which lost 0 bases and 5 bases, there was a span of 10 bases. Germline CDR1 is LNHNV and CDR2 is YYDKDF (reference sequence). The CDR3 loop spans 14 amino acids. The CDR3 DNA follows: TGTGCCACCAGCAGAGATAGTGGGGTCGAGACCCAGTACTTC. Translating gives CATSRDSGVETQYF.